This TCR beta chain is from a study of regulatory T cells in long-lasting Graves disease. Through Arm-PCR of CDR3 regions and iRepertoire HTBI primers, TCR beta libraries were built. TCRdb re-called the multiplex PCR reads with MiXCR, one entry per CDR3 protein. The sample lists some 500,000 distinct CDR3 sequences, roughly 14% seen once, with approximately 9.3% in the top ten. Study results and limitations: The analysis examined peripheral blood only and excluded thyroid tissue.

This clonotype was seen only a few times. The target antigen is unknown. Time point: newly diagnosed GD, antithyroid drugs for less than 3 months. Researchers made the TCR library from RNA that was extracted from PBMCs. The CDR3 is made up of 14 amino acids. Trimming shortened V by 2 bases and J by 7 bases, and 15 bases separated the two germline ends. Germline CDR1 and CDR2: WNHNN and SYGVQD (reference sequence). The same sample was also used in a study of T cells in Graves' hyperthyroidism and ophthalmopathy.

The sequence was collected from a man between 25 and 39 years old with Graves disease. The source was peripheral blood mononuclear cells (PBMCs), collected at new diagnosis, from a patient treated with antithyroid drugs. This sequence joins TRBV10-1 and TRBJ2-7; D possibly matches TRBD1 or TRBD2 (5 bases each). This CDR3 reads CASSEPGPSWEQYF. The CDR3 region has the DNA TGCGCCAGCAGTGAGCCGGGGCCTTCCTGGGAGCAGTACTTC.